Listed below are T cell receptor beta chains from one sample, sequenced in a study of T-cell memory formation after mild COVID-19. TCRdb reprocessed the 5' RACE reads with MiXCR, giving one entry per CDR3 protein. The table has 250,000 to 350,000 distinct CDR3 sequences, around 15% seen once. Sequenced: PBMCs or a T cell subset sorted from them (not recorded which). The receptors derive from a man aged 18 to 30 who had mild COVID-19 (a few samples of this study predate the infection). Cell type and time point are not known. The CDR3 runs from the conserved cysteine through the conserved F or W. D genes are given only for firm matches. Clone size is not always given. Where it is, it says once, few, many or a class for expanded clones.

V gene,D gene,clone size,J gene,CDR3 DNA,CDR3 protein
TRBV6-6,-,-,TRBJ2-3,TGTGCCAGCAGCCCTTTGAGGGAGAGCACAGATACGCAGTATTTT,CASSPLRESTDTQYF
TRBV7-2,-,many,TRBJ2-5,TGTGCCAGCAGCCCACCCCCCGGGGGAGAGACCCAGTACTTC,CASSPPPGGETQYF
TRBV7-9,-,few,TRBJ1-6,TGTGCCAGCAGCTCCGGAGAGGGAAATCCCTATAATTCACCCCTCCACTTT,CASSSGEGNPYNSPLHF
TRBV4-3,-,-,TRBJ2-5,TGCGCCAGCAGCCAAGTACCCCGAGAGACCCAGTACTTC,CASSQVPRETQYF
TRBV30,-,-,TRBJ2-7,TGTGCCTGGGGAGCAGGGGTCTACGAGCAGTACTTC,CAWGAGVYEQYF
TRBV20-1,-,many,TRBJ2-1,TGCAGTGCTAGAGATCAACGTCTCACCTACAATGAGCAGTTCTTC,CSARDQRLTYNEQFF
TRBV20-1,-,-,TRBJ1-4,TGCAGTGCTAGGCTCCAGGGGCCGGAAAAACTGTTTTTT,CSARLQGPEKLFF
TRBV12-3/TRBV12-4,TRBD2,-,TRBJ2-1,TGTGCCAGCAGCCTGGGACTAGCGGATGAGCAGTTCTTC,CASSLGLADEQFF
TRBV11-2,TRBD1,-,TRBJ1-2,TGTGCCAGCAGCTCCTCGGACAGGGCGGTCTACACCTTC,CASSSSDRAVYTF
TRBV5-4,-,few,TRBJ2-3,TGTGCCAGCAGCCCCTTTTCAGGGGAGGATACGCAGTATTTT,CASSPFSGEDTQYF
TRBV7-2,-,few,TRBJ1-2,TGTGCCAGCAACTGGGGGGGAGCTAACTATGGCTACACCTTC,CASNWGGANYGYTF
TRBV7-3,-,many,TRBJ2-1,TGTGCCAGCAGCTTAGTTTCCTCCTACAATGAGCAGTTCTTC,CASSLVSSYNEQFF
TRBV7-2,-,many,TRBJ2-1,TGTGCCAGCAGCTTAAGGCGGGGCTCCTACAATGAGCAGTTCTTC,CASSLRRGSYNEQFF
TRBV6-5,-,-,TRBJ2-3,TGTGCCAGCAGTGGCCGCCGGGACCCCCTGATTGATACGCAGTATTTT,CASSGRRDPLIDTQYF
TRBV6-5,TRBD2,-,TRBJ2-1,TGTGCCAGCAAACGACTAGCGGGGGGTATCCACAATGAGCAGTTCTTC,CASKRLAGGIHNEQFF
TRBV10-1,TRBD1,-,TRBJ2-7,TGCGCCAGCAGTGAGTACCGGGACAGGGCTGGCGAGCAGTACTTC,CASSEYRDRAGEQYF
TRBV4-1,-,-,TRBJ1-5,TGCGCCAGCAGCCCCGGGCCATTCAAGCAGCCCCAGCATTTT,CASSPGPFKQPQHF
TRBV7-7,TRBD2,few,TRBJ2-3,TGTGCCAGCAGCCCCCTAGCGGCACGGACAGATACGCAGTATTTT,CASSPLAARTDTQYF
TRBV6-2/TRBV6-3,TRBD1,few,TRBJ1-1,TGTGCCAGCAGGGCGGGACAGGTGAACACTGAAGCTTTCTTT,CASRAGQVNTEAFF
TRBV12-3/TRBV12-4,-,many,TRBJ2-4,TGTGCCAGTAAACAGGGGAGGTTAAACATTCAGTACTTC,CASKQGRLNIQYF
TRBV12-5,-,few,TRBJ1-1,TGTGCTAGTGGCAACGCGCCGGTTGCTTGGAACACTGAAGCTTTCTTT,CASGNAPVAWNTEAFF
TRBV5-1,-,few,TRBJ2-6,TGCGCCAGCACCCCGGTTGGTACCTCTGGGGCCAACGTCCTGACTTTC,CASTPVGTSGANVLTF
TRBV12-3/TRBV12-4,-,few,TRBJ2-6,TGTGCCAGCAGCGACAGGAACCCTGGGGCCAACGTCCTGACTTTC,CASSDRNPGANVLTF
TRBV6-5,-,few,TRBJ1-4,TGTGCCAGCAGGTGGGCGGAAAAACTGTTTTTT,CASRWAEKLFF
TRBV7-9,-,-,TRBJ1-1,TGTGCCAGCAGCTTAGCGCGTGGGACTGAAGCTTTCTTT,CASSLARGTEAFF
TRBV4-1,-,-,TRBJ1-1,TGCGCCAGCAGCCAAGTTGCGGGCATAATGAACACTGAAGCTTTCTTT,CASSQVAGIMNTEAFF
TRBV6-5,TRBD2,few,TRBJ2-7,TGTGCCAGCAGTTATGGGGAGGGCTCCTACGAGCAGTACTTC,CASSYGEGSYEQYF
TRBV4-1,-,-,TRBJ2-1,TGCGCCAGCAGCCAAGCCGGGACGGGGTACAATGAGCAGTTCTTC,CASSQAGTGYNEQFF
TRBV7-3,-,-,TRBJ2-3,TGTGCCAGCAGCTTAACGAGGGGGGGCACAGATACGCAGTATTTT,CASSLTRGGTDTQYF
TRBV12-3/TRBV12-4,-,few,TRBJ2-5,TGTGCCAGCAGTTTGTGGTCGGATGAGACCCAGTACTTC,CASSLWSDETQYF
TRBV11-3,-,few,TRBJ2-7,TGTGCCAGCAGCTCAGGTAGGGCGGACGAGCAGTACTTC,CASSSGRADEQYF
TRBV20-1,TRBD1,few,TRBJ2-5,TGCAGTGCTATGGACAGGCTCCAAGAGACCCAGTACTTC,CSAMDRLQETQYF
TRBV5-5,-,-,TRBJ1-5,TGTGCCAGCAGTTGGACAGTCAATCAGCCCCAGCATTTT,CASSWTVNQPQHF
TRBV3-1,-,many,TRBJ2-5,TGTGCCAGCAGTCCCAGGGGAGAGACCCAGTACTTC,CASSPRGETQYF
TRBV5-1,TRBD2,few,TRBJ2-5,TGCGCCAGCAGTCCTAGCGGGGGGGCCTTAGAGACCCAGTACTTC,CASSPSGGALETQYF
TRBV7-2,-,few,TRBJ1-6,TGTGCCAGCAGCTTAGCAATTAATTCACCCCTCCACTTT,CASSLAINSPLHF
TRBV28,-,-,TRBJ2-5,TGTGCCAGCAGGAGAGGGTGGGAGACCCTGTACTTC,CASRRGWETLYF
TRBV4-1,-,-,TRBJ1-6,TGCGCCAGCAGCCAACCCAGGGCGCATTCACCCCTCCACTTT,CASSQPRAHSPLHF
TRBV4-1,TRBD2,-,TRBJ2-2,TGCGCCAGCAGCCAACGCCGACTAGCGGGGGCCAATACGGGCGGGGAGCTGTTTTTT,CASSQRRLAGANTGGELFF
TRBV7-9,TRBD2,-,TRBJ2-2,TGTGCCAGCAGCTCACCCCCGGGGGGGGGTGCGAACACCGGGGAGCTGTTTTTT,CASSSPPGGGANTGELFF
TRBV6-5,-,few,TRBJ1-5,TGTGCCAGCAGTTACGGCCGAAGCACTCAGCCCCAGCATTTT,CASSYGRSTQPQHF
TRBV5-1,-,few,TRBJ2-5,TGCGCCAGCAGCTTAGGGGGCGCCGCGGGGGAGACCCAGTACTTC,CASSLGGAAGETQYF
TRBV28,-,few,TRBJ1-4,TGTGCCAGCAGTTTATTTGCCCTTGGGAATGAAAAACTGTTTTTT,CASSLFALGNEKLFF
TRBV7-2,-,many,TRBJ2-3,TGTGCCAGCAGCCTAGGCCCCACAGATACGCAGTATTTT,CASSLGPTDTQYF
TRBV4-2,-,few,TRBJ2-1,TGTGCCAGCAGCCAACCGCCTGTCAGACAGAGCTCCTACAATGAGCAGTTCTTC,CASSQPPVRQSSYNEQFF
TRBV7-3,TRBD1,-,TRBJ2-1,TGTGCCAGCAGCCTCCGACAGGGGGGGTACAATGAGCAGTTCTTC,CASSLRQGGYNEQFF
TRBV5-1,-,-,TRBJ1-2,TGCGCCAGCAGCTTGGTTCTAGGATCGGGCGGCTACACCTTC,CASSLVLGSGGYTF
TRBV5-1,TRBD1,few,TRBJ2-7,TGCGCCAGCAGCCCGCCAGGCCTTACAGGGGTCGAGCAGTACTTC,CASSPPGLTGVEQYF
TRBV7-9,-,once,TRBJ1-2,TGTGCCAGCAGGGAGTGTGACCGGGGTGGCTACACCTTC,CASRECDRGGYTF
TRBV7-9,TRBD2,-,TRBJ2-1,TGTGCCAGCAGCCGACTAGCGGGGGGGCTATATGAGCAGTTCTTC,CASSRLAGGLYEQFF
TRBV20-1,-,many,TRBJ2-1,TGCAGTGCCAGAGGGGCTTACCATGGCAATGAGCAGTTCTTC,CSARGAYHGNEQFF
TRBV6-2/TRBV6-3,TRBD2,few,TRBJ2-3,TGTGCCAGCAGTTGGCGGGGGGCCGGGGTTGATACGCAGTATTTT,CASSWRGAGVDTQYF
TRBV4-1,-,many,TRBJ2-2,TGCGCCAGCAGCCGCAGTCCTGGGGACACCGGGGAGCTGTTTTTT,CASSRSPGDTGELFF